Listed here are 27 T cell receptor beta chains from one sample, sequenced in a study of cytomegalovirus exposure and HLA in healthy donors. PCR amplification relied on 60 Vbeta primers (plus 13 Jbeta primers). The data were produced by immunoSEQ multiplex PCR, yet TCRdb's version contains in-frame clones alone and is incomplete. The table includes 120,000 or so clones, over 65% detected once. Sequencing was performed on PBMCs. These receptor sequences come from a man aged 25 to 40 in good health and CMV-seropositive.

The rearrangement links TRBV5-1 to TRBJ2-2; TRBD1 might be the D (5 bases). This CDR3 spans 15 amino acids. Per the germline V gene, CDR1 is SGHRS and CDR2 is YFSETQ. V was trimmed by 0 bases and J by 3 bases, leaving 9 bases between them. The CDR3 sequence: CASSLGSGHTGELFF. CDR3 sequence (DNA): TGCGCCAGCAGCTTGGGGTCAGGGCACACCGGGGAGCTGTTTTTT.

This clone was seen a handful of times. The V gene is TRBV4-3, the J gene TRBJ2-3; TRBD2 matches at 12 bases. Germline trimming cut 4 bases from V and 3 bases from J; bases unmatched to any gene: 2. The CDR3 length is 15 residues. The germline V gene encodes CDR1 LGHNA and CDR2 YSLEER. The CDR3 nucleotides read TGCGCCAGCAGCCCAGGACTAGCGGGAACAGATACGCAGTATTTT. Its translation: CASSPGLAGTDTQYF.

V is TRBV7-2 and J is TRBJ2-4; D not certain. V lost 6 bases to trimming and J lost 0 bases, with 15 bases between them. Germline lookup yields CDR1 SGHTA and CDR2 FQGNSA. This CDR3 contains 16 residues. CDR3 in DNA: TGTGCCAGCAGTCCCGGTATAGTGCTAGCCAAAAACATTCAGTACTTC. It translates to CASSPGIVLAKNIQYF.

The chain recombines TRBV7-8 with TRBJ2-7; 9 positions agree with TRBD2. The CDR3 has 14 amino acids. The V segment lost 5 bases and the J segment 3 bases; nucleotides outside the gene matches: 5. Germline-derived CDR1 and CDR2 are SGHVS and FQNEAQ. The CDR3 DNA follows: TGTGCCAGCAGCCGGACTAGCGCTTACTACGAGCAGTACTTC. Protein product: CASSRTSAYYEQYF.

The V and J genes are TRBV6-6 and TRBJ2-2; D might be TRBD2 (5 bases). V lost 2 bases to trimming and J lost 1 base, with 11 bases between them. There are 16 residues in the CDR3. The germline V gene encodes CDR1 MNHNY and CDR2 SVGAGI (reference sequence). CDR3 sequence: CASSYQVGGNTGELFF. CDR3 DNA sequence: TGTGCCAGCAGTTACCAGGTTGGAGGGAACACCGGGGAGCTGTTTTTT.

This clone was recorded only once. The chain has TRBV7-2 and TRBJ2-5, with 7 nucleotides matching TRBD1. Germline V gene sequence: CDR1 SGHTA, CDR2 FQGNSA. The CDR3 runs to 12 residues. V dropped 4 bases and J dropped 7; count of bases not matched to a gene: 3. For the CDR3, the DNA is TGTGCCAGCAGCTCCCACAGGGGGACCCAGTACTTC. Translation: CASSSHRGTQYF.

The rearrangement uses TRBV30 and TRBJ2-7; TRBD1 agrees at 9 bases. The length of the CDR3 is 16 residues. Germline V lookup: CDR1 GTSNPN, CDR2 SVGIG (reference sequence). Germline trimming cut 2 bases from V and 5 bases from J; bases unmatched to any gene: 13. DNA for the CDR3: TGTGCCTGGAGTACTGGACAGGGGCAGAGGACCAACGAGCAGTACTTC. Protein: CAWSTGQGQRTNEQYF.

The V call is TRBV4-2, the J call TRBJ1-3; D is possibly TRBD1 (6 bases). Germline CDR1 reads LGHNA; CDR2 reads YNFKEQ. The length of the CDR3 is 16 residues. V shed 0 bases and J shed 0 bases, with 9 bases lying between them. Here the CDR3 DNA reads TGTGCCAGCAGCCAAGATAGGGGGTCCTCTGGAAACACCATATATTTT. Residues: CASSQDRGSSGNTIYF.

This clone appeared a few times. The gene calls are TRBV7-2 and TRBJ2-7, with D possibly TRBD2 on 6 matching bases. The CDR3 contains 14 residues. CDR1 is SGHTA and CDR2 is FQGNSA in the germline V gene. The germline V and J ends were trimmed by 3 bases and 7 bases, with 16 bases remaining between them. CDR3 amino acids: CASSFARDSVEQYF. DNA for the CDR3: TGTGCCAGCAGCTTCGCCCGGGACTCGGTTGAGCAGTACTTC.

This clone was observed a handful of times. The V call is TRBV4-1, the J call TRBJ1-2; possible D gene TRBD1, 5 bases. This CDR3 is 16 amino acids long. Germline V gene data show CDR1 as MGHRA and CDR2 as YSYEKL. V gave up 0 bases and J gave up 4 bases, with 15 bases separating them. CDR3 bases: TGCGCCAGCAGCCAAGACTTAACAGGAAGATTCTATGGCTACACCTTC. Protein product: CASSQDLTGRFYGYTF.

The chain joins TRBV10-3 to TRBJ2-3, with D possibly TRBD2 on 6 matching bases. Germline CDR1 ENHRY, CDR2 SYGVKD. The CDR3 is 15 amino acids. V shed 0 bases and J shed 2 bases, with 9 bases lying between them. The CDR3: CAISESGGSTDTQYF. The CDR3 bases are TGTGCCATCAGTGAGTCGGGGGGATCCACAGATACGCAGTATTTT.

The J gene is TRBJ2-1, the V gene TRBV23-1, with 16 bases lining up with TRBD2. TRBV23-1 belongs to the ORF category, with a function that is uncertain. V lost 6 bases, J lost 2 bases, and 13 bases stayed unmatched. The CDR3 runs 20 residues. In DNA, the CDR3 is TGCGCCAGCAGAAAAGCCGGGACTAGCGGGAGGGTTATAACCTACAATGAGCAGTTCTTC. Translating gives CASRKAGTSGRVITYNEQFF.

This chain joins TRBV7-2 and TRBJ2-1; weak D call: TRBD1 (5 bases). Germline V gives CDR1 SGHTA, CDR2 FQGNSA. The V end lost 3 bases, the J end lost 6 bases, and 15 bases lay between the germline ends. The CDR3 runs to 15 residues. CDR3 region: CASSFMQGSSNEQFF. The CDR3 nucleotides are TGTGCCAGCAGCTTTATGCAGGGAAGTAGCAATGAGCAGTTCTTC.

The chain links TRBV19 to TRBJ2-2; D is possibly TRBD1 (5 bases). Germline V gene sequence: CDR1 LNHDA, CDR2 SQIVND (reference sequence). V was pared by 10 bases and J by 6 bases, with 21 bases between. This CDR3 spans 15 amino acids. The CDR3 region has the DNA TGTGCCACCGCGCCGCGGACACTGAGTCCCGGGGAGCTGTTTTTT. It yields the protein CATAPRTLSPGELFF.

Of note for this clone: The junction shows a germline mismatch at one end, possibly a read error. This chain uses TRBV7-9 with TRBJ1-2; TRBD1 agrees at 8 bases. The CDR3 has 13 amino acids. Germline V lookup: CDR1 SEHNR, CDR2 FQNEAQ (reference sequence). The CDR3 region is CSSQDREAYGYTF. CDR3 sequence (DNA): TGTTCCAGCCAGGACAGGGAAGCGTATGGCTACACCTTC. Together with reference TRBV7-9 and TRBJ1-2, the CDR3 gives the full variable domain: DTGVSQNPRHKITKRGQNVTFRCDPISEHNRLYWYRQTLGQGPEFLTYFQNEAQLEKSRLLSDRFSAERPKGSFSTLEIQRTEQGDSAMYLCSSQDREAYGYTFGSGTRLTVV.

V is TRBV13 and J is TRBJ2-5; TRBD2 aligns across 9 bases. The junction had 5 bases not matched to a gene; V was cut back by 5 bases and J by 4 bases. Germline V gene data show CDR1 as PRHDT and CDR2 as FYEKMQ (reference sequence). The length of the CDR3 is 14 residues. CDR3 protein: CASSPWTSAETQYF. In nucleotides, the CDR3 is TGTGCCAGCAGCCCCTGGACTAGCGCAGAGACCCAGTACTTC.

The gene calls are TRBV12-2 and TRBJ2-7; the D call of TRBD2 is as the table states it, not checked on the DNA. TRBV12-2 is a listed pseudogene. The CDR3 runs 13 residues. CDR3 region: CASPGQGGNEQYF. CDR3 in DNA: TGTGCAAGTCCGGGGCAGGGAGGGAACGAGCAGTACTTC.

The V and J genes are TRBV5-1 and TRBJ2-7, with TRBD1 matching over 10 bases. This CDR3 is built from 18 residues. Germline CDR1 is SGHRS and CDR2 is YFSETQ. V lost 5 bases, J lost 2 bases, and 16 bases stayed unmatched. The CDR3 loop reads CASSLPTLPGQGTYEQYF. In nucleotides, the CDR3 is TGCGCCAGCAGTTTACCGACACTCCCGGGACAGGGGACCTACGAGCAGTACTTC.

Remarks on this clone: A much larger clone lies a single base off, so this may be a read error. The rearrangement links TRBV6-4 to TRBJ1-1; 7 bases are shared with TRBD1. V was pared by 6 bases and J by 1 base, with 2 bases of the junction left unmatched. The CDR3 loop spans 13 amino acids. From germline, CDR1 is MRHNA and CDR2 SNTAGT. CDR3 residues: CASRRTGNTEAFF. CDR3 bases: TGTGCCAGCAGACGGACAGGGAACACTGAAGCTTTCTTT.

The chain combines TRBV4-3 with TRBJ2-3, with D unclear. The V end was cut by 3 bases, the J end by 3 bases, with 7 bases between. This CDR3 comprises 13 residues. In germline, CDR1 is LGHNA, CDR2 YSLEER. CDR3 nucleotides: TGCGCCAGCAGCCATGACGGGACAGATACGCAGTATTTT. Residues: CASSHDGTDTQYF.

V gene TRBV9 combines with J gene TRBJ2-1; TRBD1 agrees at 8 bases. The CDR3 has 16 amino acids. The ends lost 1 base at V and 7 bases at J; junction bases unmatched: 10. Looked up from germline, CDR1 is SGDLS and CDR2 is YYNGEE. Written as DNA, the CDR3 is TGTGCCAGCAGCGTATCCCCTGGACAGGGAATTAATGAGCAGTTCTTC. Translating it yields CASSVSPGQGINEQFF.

The chain links TRBV7-8 to TRBJ2-1, with D perhaps matching TRBD1 (5 bases). V was cut by 7 bases and J by 4 bases, with 8 bases left in between. This CDR3 region has 12 residues. Germline values: CDR1 SGHVS, CDR2 FQNEAQ. The CDR3 loop reads CASIKGYNEQFF. Written as DNA, the CDR3 is TGTGCCAGCATTAAGGGGTACAATGAGCAGTTCTTC.

In this sample, this clone turned up a few times. This CDR3 reads CASSATGLAPDTQYF. The CDR3, as DNA: TGTGCCAGCAGCGCAACGGGACTAGCCCCAGATACGCAGTATTTT. The chain employs TRBV9 and TRBJ2-3; 9 positions match TRBD2. V was clipped by 3 bases and J by 4 bases; unmatched bases: 6. The CDR3 is 15 residues long. Germline V lookup: CDR1 SGDLS, CDR2 YYNGEE.

The chain combines TRBV4-3 with TRBJ1-2; perhaps TRBD1 as D (5 bases). Trimming took 0 bases from V and 6 from J, leaving 14 bases between them. Germline values: CDR1 LGHNA, CDR2 YSLEER. The CDR3 length is 15 residues. Here the CDR3 DNA reads TGCGCCAGCAGCCAAGATGGGAGCAGGGAGGATGGCTACACCTTC. It is translated as CASSQDGSREDGYTF.

The genes are TRBV9 and TRBJ2-3, with D unclear. Germline V CDR1 and CDR2: SGDLS, YYNGEE. This CDR3 has 14 amino acids. The germline V and J ends were trimmed by 0 bases and 7 bases, with 12 bases remaining between them. The CDR3 bases are TGTGCCAGCAGCGTAGGATCAGGTGGTTATACGCAGTATTTT. It encodes CASSVGSGGYTQYF. The variable domain in full, completed from reference TRBV9 and TRBJ2-3, reads DSGVTQTPKHLITATGQRVTLRCSPRSGDLSVYWYQQSLDQGLQFLIQYYNGEERAKGNILERFSAQQFPDLHSELNLSSLELGDSALYFCASSVGSGGYTQYFGPGTRLTVL.

The J gene is TRBJ1-2, the V gene TRBV4-1; D gene unclear. The CDR3 is 11 residues long. Trimming removed 5 bases from V and 8 bases from J, with 9 bases in between. CDR1 and CDR2 (germline): MGHRA, YSYEKL. The CDR3 nucleotides are TGCGCCAGCAGCTTCCCGGGGGGCTACACCTTC. Amino acids: CASSFPGGYTF.

For the CDR3, the DNA is TGTGCCAGCAGCTTGAGAGGGCCCCTGTTCTTC. Encoded protein: CASSLRGPLFF. The rearrangement joins TRBV5-6 to TRBJ2-1, with D maybe TRBD2 (5 bases). V was clipped by 1 base and J by 15 bases, with 11 bases between them. The CDR3 spans 11 residues. Germline-derived CDR1 and CDR2 are SGHDT and YYEEEE. The whole variable domain, remainder taken from reference TRBV5-6 and TRBJ2-1, is DAGVTQSPTHLIKTRGQQVTLRCSPKSGHDTVSWYQQALGQGPQFIFQYYEEEERQRGNFPDRFSGHQFPNYSSELNVNALLLGDSALYLCASSLRGPLFFGPGTRLTVL.